This TCR beta chain came from a study of Tregs in tolerant kidney transplant recipients. Study-level results: Nucleotide sequences could not be compared across some patients' samples due to primer changes. No direct test of biological reproducibility was done here.

The nonmyeloablative bone marrow transplants came from related graft donors, with transient mixed chimerism. CD4+CD25+CD127- Tregs, CD4+CD25- non-Tregs, CD4 and CD8 cells were sorted. Looked up from germline, CDR1 is SGHDN and CDR2 is FVKESK. This CDR3 is 14 amino acids long. V was cut by 5 bases and J by 5 bases, with 15 bases left in between. Concerning this clone: Its antigen is unidentified.

Sequencing used immunoSEQ multiplex PCR; TCRdb keeps in-frame clones, though not all of them. The table records more than 70,000 clones, 91% of them present only once. This sequence originates from a human patient who received a combined kidney and bone marrow transplant. Some T cells may possibly be graft donor cells. V and J are TRBV14 and TRBJ2-5; TRBD2 might be the D (5 bases). This specimen consisted of CD4+ T cells from blood (PBMCs), obtained 24 months after the transplant. The CDR3, as DNA: TGTGCCAGCAGCGGACTCCTGCAACTGGAGACCCAGTACTTC. Translation gives CASSGLLQLETQYF.